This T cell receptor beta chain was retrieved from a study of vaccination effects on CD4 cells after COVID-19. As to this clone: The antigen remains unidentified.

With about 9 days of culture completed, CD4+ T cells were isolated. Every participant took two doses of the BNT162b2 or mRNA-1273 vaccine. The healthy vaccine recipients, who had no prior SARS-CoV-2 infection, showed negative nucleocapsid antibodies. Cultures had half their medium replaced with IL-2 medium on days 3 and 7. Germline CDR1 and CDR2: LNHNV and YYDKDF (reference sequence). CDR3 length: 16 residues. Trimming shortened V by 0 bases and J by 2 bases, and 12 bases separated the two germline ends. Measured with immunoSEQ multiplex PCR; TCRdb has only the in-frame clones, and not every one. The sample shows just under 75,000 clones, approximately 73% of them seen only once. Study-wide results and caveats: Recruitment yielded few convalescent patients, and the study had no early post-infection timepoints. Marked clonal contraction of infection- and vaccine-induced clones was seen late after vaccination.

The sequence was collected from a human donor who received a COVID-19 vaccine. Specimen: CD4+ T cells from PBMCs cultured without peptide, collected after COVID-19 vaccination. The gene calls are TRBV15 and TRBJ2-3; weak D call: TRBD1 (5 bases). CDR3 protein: CATSRDRAGSTDTQYF. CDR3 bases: TGTGCCACCAGCAGAGATAGGGCAGGGTCCACAGATACGCAGTATTTT. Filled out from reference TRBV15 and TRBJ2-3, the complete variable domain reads DAMVIQNPRYQVTQFGKPVTLSCSQTLNHNVMYWYQQKSSQAPKLLFHYYDKDFNNEADTPDNFQSRRPNTSFCFLDIRSPGLGDTAMYLCATSRDRAGSTDTQYFGPGTRLTVL.